Following are 6 T cell receptor beta chains from one sample sequenced in a study of T cells after yellow fever vaccination (dated by TCRdb to between 2019 and 2020). The library came from 5' RACE. TCRdb records Illumina HiSeq 2500 as the sequencer. The raw public data were reprocessed by TCRdb itself: fastp quality trimming at Q25, MiXCR clonotype calling, in-frame beta chains only. Each CDR3 protein appears once, grouped with its most common genes and DNA. This sample comprises 500,000 to 650,000 distinct CDR3 sequences, about 15% of them detected only once. The ten top clones hold around 15% of the sample. Per the publication, the treatment or condition label means: live attenuated yellow fever vaccine strain. The sample consisted of PBMCs, taken 4 to 6 days after the first yellow fever vaccination. The receptors were sampled from a man in his late teens or twenties who received the YFV17D yellow fever vaccine.

This clonotype turned up a few times. V usage is TRBV7-2 and J usage is TRBJ1-2, with D unresolved. The CDR3 loop spans 14 amino acids. CDR1 is SGHTA and CDR2 is FQGNSA in the germline V gene. The V end was cut by 0 bases, the J end by 4 bases, with 9 bases between. The CDR3 nucleotides are TGTGCCAGCAGCTTAGCGAACGGAGGCTATGGCTACACCTTC. It translates to CASSLANGGYGYTF.

V is TRBV6-1 and J is TRBJ1-2; D gene uncertain. Germline V gene lookup returns CDR1 MNHNS and CDR2 SASEGT. This CDR3 is 15 amino acids long. Trimming took off 6 bases at V and 8 bases at J, with 22 bases between the two ends. CDR3 residues: CASSPPAAGLTGYTF. CDR3 nucleotide sequence: TGTGCCAGCAGCCCCCCGGCGGCGGGTCTGACGGGCTACACCTTC.

This clonotype has a handful of counts. The chain links TRBV20-1 to TRBJ1-3; D not resolved. The V end lost 0 bases, the J end lost 1 base, and 7 bases lay between the germline ends. The CDR3 is 14 residues long. The V gene's germline CDR1 is DFQATT and CDR2 SNEGSKA (reference sequence). CDR3 protein: CSARDGTSGNTIYF. The CDR3 nucleotides are TGCAGTGCTAGAGATGGCACGTCTGGAAACACCATATATTTT.

This clonotype was seen a few times. The rearrangement joins TRBV7-6 to TRBJ2-7; the D is unclear. The CDR3 consists of 12 residues. The V gene lost 2 bases and the J gene lost 3 bases, with 5 bases spanning the gap. Germline V CDR1 and CDR2: SGHVS, FNYEAQ. The CDR3 coding sequence is TGTGCCAGCAGCTTAAATAACTACGAGCAGTACTTC. Protein: CASSLNNYEQYF.

The chain uses TRBV27 and TRBJ1-2; 7 bases fit TRBD1. V trimming: 2 bases; J trimming: 4 bases; junction bases outside the gene matches: 10. The CDR3 is 16 residues long. CDR1 is MNHEY, CDR2 SMNVEV, per germline (reference sequence). CDR3 protein: CASSLRGPGQPYGYTF. The CDR3 DNA reads TGTGCCAGCAGTTTACGCGGACCGGGACAGCCCTATGGCTACACCTTC.

This clonotype was counted between two and nine times. The chain carries TRBV9 and TRBJ2-2, with TRBD2 identical over 7 bases. The V gene's germline CDR1 is SGDLS and CDR2 YYNGEE. Germline trimming cut 0 bases from V and 6 bases from J; bases unmatched to any gene: 8. The CDR3 spans 16 residues. CDR3 in DNA: TGTGCCAGCAGCGTAGCCCCCTTCGGACTAGCCGGGGAGCTGTTTTTT. Its translation is CASSVAPFGLAGELFF.